Each of the 20 T cell receptor beta chains below was sequenced from the same sample in a study of T cell responses to AZD1222 COVID-19 vaccine. This table comes from immunoSEQ multiplex PCR, and its TCRdb copy is limited to in-frame clones, with some not included. The table includes roughly 140,000 clones, approximately 90% detected once. The sample here was peripheral blood, taken 28 days after the second AZD1222 dose. The origin of the receptors is an adult who received the AZD1222 COVID-19 vaccine.

This clone appeared once. This rearrangement joins TRBV5-1 to TRBJ1-5; perhaps TRBD1 as D (6 bases). Germline CDR1 and CDR2: SGHRS and YFSETQ. The CDR3 covers 14 residues. The V end lost 0 bases, the J end lost 3 bases, and 7 bases lay between the germline ends. CDR3 nucleotide sequence: TGCGCCAGCAGCTTGGAGGGGGACAATCAGCCCCAGCATTTT. It is translated as CASSLEGDNQPQHF.

The chain carries TRBV2 and TRBJ1-2; tentative D call: TRBD1 (6 bases). V lost 3 bases and J lost 7, with 12 bases in between. The CDR3 totals 13 residues. Germline V gives CDR1 SNHLY, CDR2 FYNNEI. The CDR3 DNA sequence: TGTGCCAGCAGTGACAGGGGACAAGGTGGCTACACCTTC. Translating it yields CASSDRGQGGYTF.

The chain joins TRBV11-2 to TRBJ2-1, with TRBD2 matching over 9 bases. This CDR3 region has 18 residues. Trimming at V came to 0 bases and at J to 10 bases, leaving 16 bases not matched to a gene. The germline V gene has CDR1 SGHAT and CDR2 FQNNGV. CDR3 loop: CASSLDCRLAGSSCEQFF. CDR3 coding DNA: TGTGCCAGCAGCTTAGATTGTAGGCTAGCGGGGTCCTCGTGCGAGCAGTTCTTC.

This clone was counted once. The rearrangement joins TRBV2 to TRBJ2-5; either TRBD1 or TRBD2 may supply D (5 bases each). Germline lookup yields CDR1 SNHLY and CDR2 FYNNEI. CDR3 length: 15 amino acids. Trimming cost V 6 bases and J 9 bases, with 23 bases left between them. CDR3 region: CASRTDTSALGAQYF. The CDR3 region has the DNA TGTGCCAGCAGAACTGACACGTCAGCCTTGGGGGCCCAGTACTTC.

V usage is TRBV29-1 and J usage is TRBJ1-2; TRBD1 agrees at 7 bases. Germline CDR1 SQVTM, CDR2 ANQGSEA. This CDR3 is 15 amino acids long. J was trimmed by 4 bases and V by 1 base; bases with no gene match: 9. This chain's CDR3 is CSVEGARGFPYGYTF. The CDR3, as DNA: TGCAGCGTTGAAGGTGCCAGGGGGTTTCCCTATGGCTACACCTTC.

CDR3 sequence: CASSIVQAGGQPQHF. Written as DNA, the CDR3 is TGTGCCAGTAGTATCGTCCAGGCCGGGGGTCAGCCCCAGCATTTT. The genes are TRBV19 and TRBJ1-5; TRBD1 is a possible D gene (5 bases). The CDR3 loop spans 15 amino acids. Trimming stripped 3 bases from V and 6 bases from J, with 15 bases between. CDR1 LNHDA and CDR2 SQIVND come from the germline V gene (reference sequence).

The V and J genes are TRBV19 and TRBJ2-1; weak D call: TRBD1 (6 bases). Germline V gene sequence: CDR1 LNHDA, CDR2 SQIVND (reference sequence). V was clipped by 7 bases and J by 8 bases, with 15 bases between them. The CDR3 is made up of 13 amino acids. CDR3 DNA sequence: TGTGCCAGTACTCCGGACAGACTCGATGAGCAGTTCTTC. As protein: CASTPDRLDEQFF.

This clone came up many times. As DNA, the CDR3 is TGCGCCAGCAGCCAGGCCATCCGTGAAGGGCAGTACTTC. Its protein is CASSQAIREGQYF. The chain couples TRBV4-1 to TRBJ2-7, with D unclear. Germline V gene sequence: CDR1 MGHRA, CDR2 YSYEKL. V was clipped by 3 bases and J by 9 bases, with 15 bases between them. The CDR3 runs 13 residues.

The chain couples TRBV7-8 to TRBJ2-7; 13 nucleotides match TRBD2. The CDR3 runs to 15 residues. CDR1 is SGHVS and CDR2 is FQNEAQ in the germline V gene. J gave up 2 bases and V 6 bases, and 4 bases lay outside the gene matches. The CDR3 reads CASRPGTSGTYEQYF. CDR3 nucleotide sequence: TGTGCCAGCAGACCCGGGACTAGCGGGACCTACGAGCAGTACTTC.

This clone was seen only once. CDR3: CSVVDTGELFF. CDR3 nucleotides: TGCAGCGTTGTGGATACCGGGGAGCTGTTTTTT. This chain uses TRBV29-1 with TRBJ2-2, with D unresolved. CDR1 and CDR2 (germline): SQVTM, ANQGSEA. CDR3 length equals 11 residues. Trimming cost V 4 bases and J 5 bases, with 5 bases left between them.

This chain links TRBV19 with TRBJ1-4; 10 positions agree with TRBD1. Per germline, CDR1 LNHDA and CDR2 SQIVND (reference sequence). The CDR3 contains 14 residues. V was pared by 7 bases and J by 7 bases, with 6 bases of the junction left unmatched. CDR3 sequence reads: CASTRDRGGEKLFF. The CDR3 bases are TGTGCCAGTACCAGGGACAGGGGCGGTGAAAAACTGTTTTTT.

J is TRBJ1-1 and V is TRBV4-1, with D uncertain. This CDR3 spans 17 amino acids. Germline CDR1 MGHRA, CDR2 YSYEKL. V lost 0 bases and J 0 bases, leaving 14 bases between the germline ends. The CDR3 DNA follows: TGCGCCAGCAGCCAAGATACCGTAAGGGTCATGAACACTGAAGCTTTCTTT. It translates to CASSQDTVRVMNTEAFF.

V is TRBV20-1 and J is TRBJ1-1; possible D gene TRBD1, 6 bases. V dropped 7 bases and J dropped 6 bases, with 12 bases sitting between them. In germline, CDR1 is DFQATT, CDR2 SNEGSKA (reference sequence). The CDR3 has 11 amino acids. The CDR3 is CSVPQGPEAFF. The DNA for the CDR3 is TGCAGTGTCCCACAGGGCCCTGAAGCTTTCTTT.

The V call is TRBV15, the J call TRBJ2-1; D possibly corresponds to TRBD1 (6 bases). The germline V gene encodes CDR1 LNHNV and CDR2 YYDKDF (reference sequence). There are 14 residues in the CDR3. Trimming took 5 bases from V and 4 from J, leaving 12 bases between them. Here the CDR3 DNA reads TGTGCCACCAGCCGGGACACCAAATACAATGAGCAGTTCTTC. This codes for CATSRDTKYNEQFF.

This clone was observed once. The chain employs TRBV9 and TRBJ2-3; perhaps TRBD2 as D (6 bases). Germline V gives CDR1 SGDLS, CDR2 YYNGEE. The CDR3 covers 14 residues. V was shortened by 3 bases and J by 5 bases, with 13 bases between the two germline ends. This CDR3 reads CASSGGDLIDTQYF. CDR3 bases: TGTGCCAGCAGCGGGGGGGACCTCATAGATACGCAGTATTTT.

The chain employs TRBV3-1 (or the pseudogene TRBV3-2) and TRBJ2-7; D gene unclear. V was clipped by 4 bases and J by 5 bases, with 9 bases between them. The germline V gene encodes CDR1 LGHDT and CDR2 YNNKEL (reference sequence). The CDR3 is made up of 12 amino acids. CDR3 loop: CASSPNQDEQYF. The CDR3 region has the DNA TGTGCCAGCAGCCCAAACCAGGACGAGCAGTACTTC.

This clone has more than one count but fewer than ten. The chain uses TRBV2 and TRBJ2-1, with no clear D. CDR3 length: 14 residues. Germline loops: CDR1 SNHLY, CDR2 FYNNEI. Deletions cut 4 bases from V and 0 bases from J, with 7 bases between. CDR3 protein: CASSVSISYNEQFF. The CDR3 DNA reads TGTGCCAGCAGTGTATCAATCTCCTACAATGAGCAGTTCTTC.

The V and J genes are TRBV18 and TRBJ1-2, with D possibly matching TRBD1 (6 bases). The germline V gene has CDR1 KGHSH and CDR2 LQKENI. The CDR3 is made up of 13 amino acids. Trimming left V 3 bases short and J 4 bases short, with 9 bases between. The DNA for the CDR3 is TGTGCCAGCTCACCGTCCAGGGGCTATGGCTACACCTTC. Amino acids: CASSPSRGYGYTF.

The rearrangement joins TRBV6-5 to TRBJ2-7; no reliable D call. CDR1 and CDR2 (germline): MNHEY, SVGAGI. V gave up 0 bases and J gave up 0 bases, with 9 bases separating them. The CDR3 is 15 residues long. The CDR3 region has the DNA TGTGCCAGCAGTTACTCGCAGTTCACCTCCTACGAGCAGTACTTC. As protein: CASSYSQFTSYEQYF.

The rearrangement links TRBV12-3 or TRBV12-4 to TRBJ1-2; D unclear. The CDR3 has 10 residues. The V and J ends lost 6 bases and 4 bases respectively, with 3 bases between them. CDR3 in DNA: TGTGCCAGCAGGGGCTATGGCTACACCTTC. This codes for CASRGYGYTF.